This T cell receptor (beta chain) was sequenced during a study of cytomegalovirus exposure and HLA in healthy donors. PCR primers comprised 60 Vbeta and 13 Jbeta primers. Using immunoSEQ multiplex PCR, the repertoire was profiled, and TCRdb retains in-frame clones only, with some absent. The sample contains 180,000 or so clones, around 80% of which appear only once. The CDR3 extends over 15 amino acids. Trimming cost V 0 bases and J 9 bases; bases outside gene matches: 6. The germline V gene has CDR1 LGHNA and CDR2 YSLEER. V and J are TRBV4-3 and TRBJ2-1; 9 bases are shared with TRBD2. The sequence was obtained from a man aged 18 to 35 in good health and CMV-seronegative. The sequenced material came from PBMCs. DNA of the CDR3: TGCGCCAGCAGCCAAGATCCCGGACTAGCGACTGAGCAGTTCTTC. The encoded protein is CASSQDPGLATEQFF.